This record covers a single TCR beta chain. Its target is not known. This record comes from a study of cytomegalovirus exposure and HLA in healthy donors. The germline V gene has CDR1 LNHDA and CDR2 SQIVND (reference sequence). The CDR3 runs 16 residues. Germline trimming cut 6 bases from V and 0 bases from J; bases unmatched to any gene: 10. Amplification used 60 Vbeta primers and 13 Jbeta primers. Method: immunoSEQ multiplex PCR; TCRdb's copy keeps in-frame clones and lacks some. The repertoire includes 150,000 to 200,000 clones, 60% to 80% of them detected once, and about 14% sits in the top ten. Findings and limits, study-wide: The authors listed around 150 TCR beta chains as cytomegalovirus-associated. DRB1 had the most TCR associations and HLA-C the fewest, a later analysis found, with rates varying by HLA locus.

The sequence was collected from a man aged 50-59 years in good health and CMV-seropositive. V is TRBV19 and J is TRBJ1-1, with 7 bases that match TRBD1. The sample comprised PBMCs. CDR3 nucleotide sequence: TGTGCCAGTAGGACGATGACAGGGTCGATGAACACTGAAGCTTTCTTT. This sequence encodes CASRTMTGSMNTEAFF.